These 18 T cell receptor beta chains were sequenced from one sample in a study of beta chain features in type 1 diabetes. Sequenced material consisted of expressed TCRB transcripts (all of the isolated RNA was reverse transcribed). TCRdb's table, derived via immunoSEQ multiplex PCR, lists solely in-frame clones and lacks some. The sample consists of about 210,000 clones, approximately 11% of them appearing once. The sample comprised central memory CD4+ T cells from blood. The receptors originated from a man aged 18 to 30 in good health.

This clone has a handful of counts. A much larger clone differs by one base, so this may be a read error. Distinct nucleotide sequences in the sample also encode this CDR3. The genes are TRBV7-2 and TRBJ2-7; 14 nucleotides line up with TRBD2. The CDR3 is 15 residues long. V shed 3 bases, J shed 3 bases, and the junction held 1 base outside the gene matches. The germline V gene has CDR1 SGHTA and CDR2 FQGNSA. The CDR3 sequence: CASSLGLAGVYEQYF. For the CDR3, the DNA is TGTGCCAGCAGCTTGGGACTAGCGGGGGTCTACGAGCAGTACTTC.

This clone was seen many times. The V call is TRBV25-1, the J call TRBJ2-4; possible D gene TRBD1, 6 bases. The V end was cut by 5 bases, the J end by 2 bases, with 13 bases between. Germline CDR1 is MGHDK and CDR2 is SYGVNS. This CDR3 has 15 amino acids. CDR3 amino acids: CASSRQQGTKNIQYF. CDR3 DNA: TGTGCCAGCAGTAGACAACAGGGAACCAAAAACATTCAGTACTTC.

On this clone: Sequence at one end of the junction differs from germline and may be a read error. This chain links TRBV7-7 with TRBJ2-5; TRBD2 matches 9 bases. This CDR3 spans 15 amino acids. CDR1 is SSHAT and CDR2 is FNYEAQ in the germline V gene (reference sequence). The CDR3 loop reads CASSLPLAGQETQYF. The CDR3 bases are TGTGCTAGCAGCTTACCCCTAGCGGGACAAGAGACCCAGTACTTC.

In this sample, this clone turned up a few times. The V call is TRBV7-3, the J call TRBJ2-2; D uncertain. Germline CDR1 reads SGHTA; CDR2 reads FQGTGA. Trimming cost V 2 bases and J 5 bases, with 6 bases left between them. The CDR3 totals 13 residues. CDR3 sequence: CASSLSPTGELFF. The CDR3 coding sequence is TGTGCCAGCAGCTTATCACCAACCGGGGAGCTGTTTTTT.

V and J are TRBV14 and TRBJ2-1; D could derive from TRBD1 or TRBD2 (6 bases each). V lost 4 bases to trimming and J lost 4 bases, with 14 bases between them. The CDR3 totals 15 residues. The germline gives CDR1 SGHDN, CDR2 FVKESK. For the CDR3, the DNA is TGTGCCAGCAGCCGTTGGGGGGCTAGTTACAATGAGCAGTTCTTC. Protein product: CASSRWGASYNEQFF.

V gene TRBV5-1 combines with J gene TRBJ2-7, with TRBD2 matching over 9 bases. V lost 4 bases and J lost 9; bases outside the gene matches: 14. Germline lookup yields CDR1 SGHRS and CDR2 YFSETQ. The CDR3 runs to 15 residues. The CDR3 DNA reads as TGCGCCAGCAGCCCGTTACTAGCGGGCCTACGAGCGCAGTACTTC. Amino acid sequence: CASSPLLAGLRAQYF.

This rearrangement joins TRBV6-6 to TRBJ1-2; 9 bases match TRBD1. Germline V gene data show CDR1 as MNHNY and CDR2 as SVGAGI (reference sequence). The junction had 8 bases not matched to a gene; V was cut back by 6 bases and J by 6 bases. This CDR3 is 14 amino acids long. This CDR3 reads CASSPRTGADGYTF. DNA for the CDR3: TGTGCCAGCAGCCCCCGGACAGGGGCAGATGGCTACACCTTC.

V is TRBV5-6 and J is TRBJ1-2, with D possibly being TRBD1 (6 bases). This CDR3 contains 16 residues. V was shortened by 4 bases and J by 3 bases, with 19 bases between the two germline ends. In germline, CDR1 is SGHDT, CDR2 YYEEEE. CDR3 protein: CASSKMSGAGDYGYTF. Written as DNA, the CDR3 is TGTGCCAGCAGCAAAATGTCGGGGGCCGGGGACTATGGCTACACCTTC.

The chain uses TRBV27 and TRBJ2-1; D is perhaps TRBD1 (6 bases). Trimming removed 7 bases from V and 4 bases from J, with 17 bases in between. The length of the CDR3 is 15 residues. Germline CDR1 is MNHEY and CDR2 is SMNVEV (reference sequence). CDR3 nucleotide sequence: TGTGCCAGCACCACCGCAGGGGTTGGTTACAATGAGCAGTTCTTC. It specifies CASTTAGVGYNEQFF.

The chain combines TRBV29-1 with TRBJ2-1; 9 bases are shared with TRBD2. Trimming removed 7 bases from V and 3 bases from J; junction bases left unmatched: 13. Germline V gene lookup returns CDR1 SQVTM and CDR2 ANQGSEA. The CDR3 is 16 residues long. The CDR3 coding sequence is TGCAGCGCCGAGGGTAGCGGGAGAAAAAACTACAATGAGCAGTTCTTC. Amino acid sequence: CSAEGSGRKNYNEQFF.

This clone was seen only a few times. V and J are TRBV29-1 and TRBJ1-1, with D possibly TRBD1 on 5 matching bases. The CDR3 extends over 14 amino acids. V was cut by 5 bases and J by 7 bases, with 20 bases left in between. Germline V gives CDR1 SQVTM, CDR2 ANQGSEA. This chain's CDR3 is CSVSWVMGVVEAFF. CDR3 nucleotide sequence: TGCAGCGTTAGCTGGGTTATGGGGGTCGTTGAAGCTTTCTTT.

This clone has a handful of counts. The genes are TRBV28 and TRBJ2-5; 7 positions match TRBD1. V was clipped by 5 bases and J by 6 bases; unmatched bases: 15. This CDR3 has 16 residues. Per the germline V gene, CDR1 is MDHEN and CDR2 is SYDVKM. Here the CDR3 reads CASSAPTGMGLKTQYF. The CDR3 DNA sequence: TGTGCCAGCAGTGCGCCGACAGGGATGGGGCTGAAGACCCAGTACTTC.

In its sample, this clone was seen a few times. For the CDR3, the DNA is TGTGCCAGCAGTTTAAGTCGCGAGGCTTTCTTT. This gives the protein CASSLSREAFF. The gene calls are TRBV28 and TRBJ1-1; D call uncertain. CDR1 and CDR2 from the germline V gene are MDHEN and SYDVKM. CDR3 length equals 11 residues. V was trimmed by 2 bases and J by 11 bases, leaving 9 bases between them.

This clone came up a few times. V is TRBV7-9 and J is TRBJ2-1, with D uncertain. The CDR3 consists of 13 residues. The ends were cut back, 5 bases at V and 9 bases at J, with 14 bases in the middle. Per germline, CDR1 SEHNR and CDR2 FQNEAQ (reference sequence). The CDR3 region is CASSRTSFGEQFF. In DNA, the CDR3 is TGTGCCAGCAGCCGGACCTCGTTCGGTGAGCAGTTCTTC.

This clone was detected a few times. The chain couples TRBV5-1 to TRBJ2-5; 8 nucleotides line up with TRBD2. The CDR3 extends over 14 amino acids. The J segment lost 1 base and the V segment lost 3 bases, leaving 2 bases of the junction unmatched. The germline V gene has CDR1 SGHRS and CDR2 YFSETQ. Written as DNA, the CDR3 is TGCGCCAGCAGCTCGACTAGCGCCCAAGAGACCCAGTACTTC. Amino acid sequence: CASSSTSAQETQYF.

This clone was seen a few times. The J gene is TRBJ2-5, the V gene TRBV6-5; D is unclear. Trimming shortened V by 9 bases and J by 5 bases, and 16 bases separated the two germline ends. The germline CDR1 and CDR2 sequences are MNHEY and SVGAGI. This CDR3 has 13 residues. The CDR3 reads CASDGPVHETQYF. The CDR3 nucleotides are TGTGCCAGTGATGGCCCGGTGCATGAGACCCAGTACTTC.

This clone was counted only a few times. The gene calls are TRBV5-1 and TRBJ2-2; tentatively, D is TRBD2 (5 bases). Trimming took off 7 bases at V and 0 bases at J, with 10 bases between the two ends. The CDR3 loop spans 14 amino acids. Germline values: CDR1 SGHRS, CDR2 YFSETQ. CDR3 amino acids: CASRTDANTGELFF. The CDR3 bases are TGCGCCAGCCGGACTGATGCGAACACCGGGGAGCTGTTTTTT.

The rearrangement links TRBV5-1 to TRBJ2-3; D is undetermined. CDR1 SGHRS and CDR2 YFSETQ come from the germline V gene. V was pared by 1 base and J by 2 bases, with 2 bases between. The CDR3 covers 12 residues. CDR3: CASSLPTDTQYF. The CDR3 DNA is TGCGCCAGCAGCTTGCCCACAGATACGCAGTATTTT.